The present T cell receptor beta chain was sequenced within a study of sequential checkpoint blockade in melanoma. Study information: Each arm's sequence ended with maintenance nivolumab. TCRbeta immunosequencing was performed on DNA from roughly 91 pretreatment melanoma tumor samples. After nivolumab or ipilimumab alone, about 22 patients had week-13 rebiopsies. Study-level results: T-cell fraction and clonality followed PD-L1 and CD8+ counts, not mutational load.

A note on this clone: Its antigen is undetermined.

Treatment specified: randomized to nivolumab then ipilimumab (arm A) or the reverse (arm B). The CDR3 is 12 amino acids. Germline-derived CDR1 and CDR2 are GTSNPN and SVGIG (reference sequence). V dropped 2 bases and J dropped 7; count of bases not matched to a gene: 3. Clones were read by immunoSEQ multiplex PCR, and TCRdb kept only the in-frame ones, dropping some. The sample has under 3,500 clones, over 15% seen once. The receptor's source is a human donor with melanoma. Sample: tumor tissue (inferred from file names), taken from a patient given nivolumab and ipilimumab in sequence. The gene calls are TRBV30 and TRBJ1-2; 8 bases align to TRBD1. CDR3 in DNA: TGTGCCTGGAGTCAGGGGGCTTTTGGCTACACCTTC. It encodes CAWSQGAFGYTF.